The next 9 T cell receptor beta chains were all read from a single sample in a study of regulatory T cells in long-lasting Graves disease. Indicated time point: newly diagnosed GD, antithyroid drugs for less than 3 months. Scientists built the TCR library using RNA that was extracted from PBMCs. Building of the TCR beta libraries involved iRepertoire HTBI primers and Arm-PCR of CDR3 regions. TCRdb analysed the multiplex PCR reads with MiXCR anew, one entry per CDR3 protein. The sample has about 400,000 distinct CDR3 sequences, roughly 15% seen once; the top ten hold over 7%. The same sample was also used in a study of T cells in Graves' hyperthyroidism and ophthalmopathy.

Specimen: peripheral blood mononuclear cells (PBMCs), collected at new diagnosis, from a patient treated with antithyroid drugs. All receptors derive from a woman between 35 and 50 years old with Graves disease.

This clonotype came up many times. The rearrangement links TRBV15 to TRBJ2-5; D is possibly TRBD2 (6 bases). The CDR3 consists of 16 residues. Germline CDR1 and CDR2: LNHNV and YYDKDF (reference sequence). V gave up 2 bases and J gave up 0 bases, with 13 bases separating them. The CDR3 sequence is CATSRFRRGYQETQYF. The CDR3 DNA is TGTGCCACCAGCAGATTTAGGAGGGGCTACCAAGAGACCCAGTACTTC.

The rearrangement links TRBV10-3 to TRBJ2-3; 8 bases map to TRBD1. CDR1 and CDR2 (germline): ENHRY, SYGVKD. The CDR3 consists of 17 residues. Trimming cost V 0 bases and J 3 bases; bases outside gene matches: 8. In DNA form, the CDR3 reads TGTGCCATCAGTGAGTCTCCGAGGGACAGGTTGACAGATACGCAGTATTTT. Protein sequence: CAISESPRDRLTDTQYF.

This clonotype occurred a few times. V is TRBV5-4 and J is TRBJ2-7; D possibly corresponds to TRBD2 (5 bases). CDR1 is SGHNT and CDR2 is YYREEE in the germline V gene (reference sequence). The CDR3 extends over 14 amino acids. Trimming pared 4 bases from V and 4 bases from J, leaving 15 bases between. The CDR3 protein is CASSDRAGDYEQYF. CDR3 bases: TGTGCCAGCAGCGACCGGGCCGGGGATTACGAGCAGTACTTC.

This clonotype was counted at least ten times. This chain joins TRBV20-1 and TRBJ2-3; D may be TRBD2 (6 bases). CDR3 length equals 14 residues. V lost 5 bases and J 4 bases, leaving 16 bases between the germline ends. Germline lookup yields CDR1 DFQATT and CDR2 SNEGSKA (reference sequence). The CDR3 spells CSAAALEGADTQYF. CDR3 nucleotides: TGCAGTGCTGCCGCGCTGGAGGGCGCAGATACGCAGTATTTT.

This clonotype was observed a handful of times. This rearrangement joins TRBV29-1 to TRBJ2-3; TRBD1 matches at 12 bases. The assigned J gene may be wrong: the sequence end matches TRBJ2-5 better. CDR1 SQVTM and CDR2 ANQGSEA come from the germline V gene. There are 16 residues in the CDR3. The CDR3 DNA is TGCAGCGCTGTCGCCTCCGGGACAGGGGGCTTGGAGACCCAGTACTTC. Its protein product is CSAVASGTGGLETQYF.

This clonotype was seen only a few times. The chain has TRBV6-2 or TRBV6-3 and TRBJ2-6, with unresolved D. CDR1 is MNHEY, CDR2 SVGEGT, per germline. Trimming cost V 7 bases and J 2 bases, with 18 bases left between them. The CDR3 contains 17 residues. The CDR3 sequence is CASTLILDGAGANVLTF. CDR3 DNA sequence: TGTGCCAGCACCTTAATCCTAGACGGTGCTGGGGCCAACGTCCTGACTTTC.

The chain is built from TRBV20-1 and TRBJ2-3, with 7 bases lining up with TRBD2. Trimming cost V 1 base and J 0 bases; bases outside gene matches: 10. The germline V gene encodes CDR1 DFQATT and CDR2 SNEGSKA (reference sequence). This CDR3 has 17 residues. The CDR3 reads CSARVIASGPSTDTQYF. In DNA form, the CDR3 reads TGCAGTGCTAGAGTAATCGCTAGCGGTCCTAGCACAGATACGCAGTATTTT.

Ten or more counts support this clonotype. This sequence joins TRBV30 and TRBJ2-4; no reliable D call. Deletions cut 0 bases from V and 1 base from J, with 7 bases between. This CDR3 contains 14 residues. Germline CDR1 GTSNPN, CDR2 SVGIG (reference sequence). CDR3 loop: CAWSVELAKNIQYF. CDR3 coding DNA: TGTGCCTGGAGTGTGGAGTTGGCCAAAAACATTCAGTACTTC. The whole variable domain, filled in from reference TRBV30 and TRBJ2-4, reads SQTIHQWPATLVQPVGSPLSLECTVEGTSNPNLYWYRQAAGRGLQLLFYSVGIGQISSEVPQNLSASRPQDRQFILSSKKLLLSDSGFYLCAWSVELAKNIQYFGAGTRLSVL.

There are many counts of this clonotype. This chain joins TRBV27 and TRBJ2-4; TRBD1 matches at 8 bases. V shed 5 bases and J 8 bases; nucleotides not matched to a gene: 5. Germline V gives CDR1 MNHEY, CDR2 SMNVEV (reference sequence). This CDR3 comprises 13 residues. The CDR3 here is CASSPGTGYIQYF. The CDR3, as DNA: TGTGCCAGCAGTCCCGGGACAGGTTACATTCAGTACTTC.